This T cell receptor beta chain was obtained from a study of blood T cell repertoires in COVID-19 (dated by TCRdb to between 2020 and 2021). As for the study more broadly: Samples covering the acute and convalescent phases of COVID-19 were provided by collaborators in the United States, Italy and Spain. The prospective study material was composed of cDNA or gDNA derived from T cells, B-cell-depleted T cells, or PBMCs. The dataset comprised deeply sampled blood TCRbeta repertoires from subjects exposed to, actively infected with, or recovered from COVID-19. The repertoires were released in a freely available public database meant as a resource for research on the immune response to SARS-CoV-2. Samples were obtained from the ongoing ImmuneRACE study (first 160 participants) and from roughly 1,300 subjects provided by 6 global collaborators. Nearly every sample came with metadata listing a de-identified subject ID, COVID-19 status, age in years and sex. Where available, HLA class I and class II types were taken from metadata supplied by the sample provider and were not determined by assay-based typing. The paper's findings and limits, for the study overall: Clinical and demographic metadata were provided uncurated, with the amount varying by source and participant.

As to this clone: It lacks a known antigen. No much larger clone exists at a distance of one base, and base qualities are not known.

The CDR3 has 15 amino acids, counting the end cysteine and phenylalanine. Of the read, only the CDR3 DNA is kept; its 45 bases are in frame from base 1. From the germline V gene, CDR1 is MNHEY and CDR2 is SVGAGI. V and J lose 6 bases and 0 bases, and a span of 13 bases separates them. The immunoSEQ Assay, a bias-controlled multiplex PCR, was used to amplify TCRbeta CDR3 regions from genomic DNA. In the paper's pipeline: The number of nucleated cells in each sample was estimated from the amplification of reference gene primers within the assay. Sequence reads were collapsed and filtered to measure the absolute abundance of every unique TCRbeta CDR3 rearrangement. For each sample, productive Simpson clonality was calculated as the square root of Simpson's diversity index across productive rearrangements. What TCRdb holds here is the immuneACCESS table cut down to in-frame rearrangements. Part of the clones is not present; checked against another copy, under half of the missing clones reflect an unresolved V gene, and the others are unexplained. The D gene and trimming were derived from the DNA, and the V and J assignments and clone size from that table. The sample table holds about 360,000 clones, of which around 90% were seen once. 2.5% to 3.5% of the sample rests with the top ten.

The collaborating institutions used their own protocols to collect whole blood in K2EDTA tubes. For TCRbeta analysis, collaborator samples were shipped as frozen whole blood, as isolated PBMCs, or as DNA extracted from either sample type. This receptor was taken from a human donor in a cohort sampled during active COVID-19. The sample comprised peripheral blood. Recombination linked TRBV6-5 to TRBJ2-3; no D gene is confidently identified. The encoded CDR3 is CASSPNFFSTDTQYF. The DNA sequence is TGTGCCAGCAGCCCCAACTTCTTCAGCACAGATACGCAGTATTTT.